The 10 T cell receptor beta chains in this list originate from one sample, sequenced in a study of T cell changes during pregnancy in multiple sclerosis. The table came from immunoSEQ multiplex PCR; TCRdb's copy has only in-frame clones and leaves some out. Here the sample spans approximately 79,000 clones, about 92% being singletons. The source was CD4+ T cells from peripheral blood mononuclear cells, collected before pregnancy. These receptors came from a female donor with multiple sclerosis, enrolled in a pregnancy study.

The J gene is TRBJ2-1, the V gene TRBV5-6; 9 bases are shared with TRBD1. CDR1 and CDR2 (germline): SGHDT, YYEEEE. This CDR3 comprises 15 residues. V lost 4 bases to trimming and J lost 8 bases; unmatched junction nucleotides: 10. In DNA form, the CDR3 reads TGTGCCAGCAGCGCCCCACTGGGACAGGGCTATGAGCAGTTCTTC. As protein: CASSAPLGQGYEQFF.

The gene calls are TRBV2 and TRBJ2-6; D ambiguous. CDR1 SNHLY and CDR2 FYNNEI come from the germline V gene. The CDR3 is made up of 17 amino acids. The V and J ends lost 6 bases and 0 bases respectively, with 15 bases between them. The CDR3 sequence is CASSQYLLASGANVLTF. In nucleotides, the CDR3 is TGTGCCAGCAGCCAATATCTTTTAGCCTCTGGGGCCAACGTCCTGACTTTC.

This chain connects TRBV19 to TRBJ1-2, with D possibly TRBD1 on 6 matching bases. Looked up from germline, CDR1 is LNHDA and CDR2 is SQIVND (reference sequence). Deletions cut 7 bases from V and 0 bases from J, with 21 bases between. CDR3 length equals 17 residues. CDR3 in amino acids: CASIAIRETGTNYGYTF. As DNA, the CDR3 is TGTGCCAGTATCGCCATTAGGGAGACAGGAACTAACTATGGCTACACCTTC.

The chain links TRBV6-6 to TRBJ1-1; 11 nucleotides match TRBD1. V was pared by 2 bases and J by 8 bases, with 4 bases of the junction left unmatched. CDR1 and CDR2 from the germline V gene are MNHNY and SVGAGI (reference sequence). The CDR3 sequence is 14 residues long. The CDR3: CASSYGTGGLEAFF. The CDR3 DNA follows: TGTGCCAGCAGTTACGGGACAGGGGGTTTGGAAGCTTTCTTT.

This clone is a singleton in its sample. J is TRBJ2-7 and V is TRBV27; 11 bases align to TRBD2. The CDR3 totals 14 residues. Germline V lookup: CDR1 MNHEY, CDR2 SMNVEV (reference sequence). V lost 6 bases, J lost 3 bases, and 4 bases stayed unmatched. The CDR3 sequence: CASSPGTSGYEQYF. The CDR3 DNA is TGTGCCAGCAGCCCCGGGACTAGCGGCTACGAGCAGTACTTC.

This CDR3 reads CASKKAGLAKNIQYF. In nucleotides, the CDR3 is TGTGCCAGCAAGAAGGCGGGGCTAGCCAAAAACATTCAGTACTTC. This chain joins TRBV28 and TRBJ2-4, with D perhaps matching TRBD2 (6 bases). The CDR3 spans 15 residues. V lost 7 bases, J lost 0 bases, and 13 bases lay in between. CDR1 is MDHEN and CDR2 is SYDVKM in the germline V gene.

This chain links TRBV7-6 with TRBJ1-4; the D is unclear. The CDR3 covers 15 residues. V was cut by 5 bases and J by 3 bases, with 13 bases left in between. Germline CDR1 is SGHVS and CDR2 is FNYEAQ. This chain's CDR3 is CASSSRRGANEKLFF. The CDR3 DNA sequence: TGTGCCAGCAGCAGCAGGCGCGGGGCTAATGAAAAACTGTTTTTT.

The chain couples TRBV5-1 to TRBJ2-7, with TRBD2 identical over 15 bases. The CDR3 runs 15 residues. Trimming removed 6 bases from V and 2 bases from J; junction bases left unmatched: 3. Germline-derived CDR1 and CDR2 are SGHRS and YFSETQ. CDR3: CASKGLAGGTYEQYF. Here the CDR3 DNA reads TGCGCCAGCAAAGGACTAGCGGGGGGGACCTACGAGCAGTACTTC. Together with reference TRBV5-1 and TRBJ2-7, the CDR3 gives the full variable domain: KAGVTQTPRYLIKTRGQQVTLSCSPISGHRSVSWYQQTPGQGLQFLFEYFSETQRNKGNFPGRFSGRQFSNSRSEMNVSTLELGDSALYLCASKGLAGGTYEQYFGPGTRLTVT.

The rearrangement joins TRBV5-8 to TRBJ1-1, with TRBD1 identical over 7 bases. The V gene's germline CDR1 is SGHTS and CDR2 YDEGEE. Germline trimming cut 4 bases from V and 2 bases from J; bases unmatched to any gene: 5. The CDR3 length is 14 residues. CDR3 in DNA: TGTGCCAGCAGCGGGGGACAGTTAAACACTGAAGCTTTCTTT. It encodes CASSGGQLNTEAFF.

This rearrangement joins TRBV28 to TRBJ2-5; D gene ambiguous. Per germline, CDR1 MDHEN and CDR2 SYDVKM. The CDR3 runs to 12 residues. The ends were cut back, 6 bases at V and 4 bases at J, with 9 bases in the middle. CDR3 nucleotide sequence: TGTGCCAGCAGCCGGGTAGGAGAGACCCAGTACTTC. Translation gives CASSRVGETQYF.